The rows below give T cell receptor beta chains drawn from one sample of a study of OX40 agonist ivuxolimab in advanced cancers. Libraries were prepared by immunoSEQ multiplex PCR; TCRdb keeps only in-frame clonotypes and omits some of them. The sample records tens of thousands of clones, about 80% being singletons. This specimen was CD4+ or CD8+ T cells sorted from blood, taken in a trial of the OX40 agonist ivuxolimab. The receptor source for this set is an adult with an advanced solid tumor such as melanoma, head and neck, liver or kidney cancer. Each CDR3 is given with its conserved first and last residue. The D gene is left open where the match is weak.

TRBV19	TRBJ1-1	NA	CASSWSRAMNTEAFF	TGTGCCAGTAGTTGGTCCAGAGCCATGAACACTGAAGCTTTCTTT
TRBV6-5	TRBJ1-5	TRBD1	CASSYAGGNNQPQHF	TGTGCCAGCAGTTATGCAGGGGGAAACAATCAGCCCCAGCATTTT
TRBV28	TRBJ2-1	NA	CASSFRYNEQFF	TGTGCCAGCAGTTTTAGGTACAATGAGCAGTTCTTC
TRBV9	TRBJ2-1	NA	CASSPPAGHNEQFF	TGTGCCAGCAGCCCCCCAGCGGGCCACAATGAGCAGTTCTTC
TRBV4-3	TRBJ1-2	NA	CASSQTTDNYGYTF	TGCGCCAGCAGCCAGACGACGGACAACTATGGCTACACCTTC
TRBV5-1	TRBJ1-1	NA	CASSSTYRERDSEAFF	TGCGCCAGCAGCTCAACCTACAGGGAGAGGGACTCTGAAGCTTTCTTT
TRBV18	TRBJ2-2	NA	CASSLTWGYTGELFF	TGTGCTAGCTCACTTACCTGGGGCTACACCGGGGAGCTGTTTTTT
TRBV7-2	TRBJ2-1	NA	CASSYRQAAESYNEQFF	TGTGCCAGCAGCTACCGACAGGCGGCTGAGTCCTACAATGAGCAGTTCTTC
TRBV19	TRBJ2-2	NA	CASTLLAMKNTGELFF	TGTGCCAGTACCCTCCTCGCGATGAAGAACACCGGGGAGCTGTTTTTT
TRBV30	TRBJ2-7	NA	CAWSEGFVAAYEQYF	TGTGCCTGGAGCGAAGGTTTCGTAGCGGCCTACGAGCAGTACTTC
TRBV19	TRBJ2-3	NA	CASSPGGRSSTDTQYF	TGTGCCAGTAGTCCCGGTGGGAGGTCTAGCACAGATACGCAGTATTTT
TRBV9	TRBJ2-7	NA	CASSVDQGGDEQYF	TGTGCCAGCAGCGTAGATCAGGGGGGAGACGAGCAGTACTTC
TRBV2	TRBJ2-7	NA	CASSLDYEQYF	TGTGCCAGCAGTTTAGACTACGAGCAGTACTTC
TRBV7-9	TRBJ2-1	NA	CASSPLAMHEQFF	TGTGCCAGCAGCCCCCTAGCGATGCATGAGCAGTTCTTC
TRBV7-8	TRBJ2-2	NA	CASTGLPDGELFF	TGTGCCAGTACGGGACTCCCAGACGGGGAGCTGTTTTTT